The clone carrying this T cell receptor (beta chain) occurred many times. V shed 5 bases, J shed 4 bases, and the junction held 4 bases outside the gene matches. CDR1 is SEHNR and CDR2 is FQNEAQ in the germline V gene (reference sequence). The CDR3 sequence is 14 residues long. The data were obtained in a study of T-cell reconstitution after alpha-beta-depleted transplantation in children. The TCRbeta library incorporated unique molecular identifiers. TCRdb re-analysed the PCR reads in MiXCR, keeping a single row per CDR3 protein. The sample has over 70,000 distinct CDR3 sequences, approximately 12% seen once; the top ten hold around 13%.

The clonotype was recovered from a human donor who donated a stem cell graft to a child with inherited bone marrow failure. V gene TRBV7-9 combines with J gene TRBJ1-5; 8 nucleotides match TRBD1. Sequenced here: PBMCs from the stem cell graft donor, sampled from the stem cell graft. CDR3: CASSPGQGNQPQHF. The CDR3 region has the DNA TGTGCCAGCAGCCCAGGACAGGGAAATCAGCCCCAGCATTTT.